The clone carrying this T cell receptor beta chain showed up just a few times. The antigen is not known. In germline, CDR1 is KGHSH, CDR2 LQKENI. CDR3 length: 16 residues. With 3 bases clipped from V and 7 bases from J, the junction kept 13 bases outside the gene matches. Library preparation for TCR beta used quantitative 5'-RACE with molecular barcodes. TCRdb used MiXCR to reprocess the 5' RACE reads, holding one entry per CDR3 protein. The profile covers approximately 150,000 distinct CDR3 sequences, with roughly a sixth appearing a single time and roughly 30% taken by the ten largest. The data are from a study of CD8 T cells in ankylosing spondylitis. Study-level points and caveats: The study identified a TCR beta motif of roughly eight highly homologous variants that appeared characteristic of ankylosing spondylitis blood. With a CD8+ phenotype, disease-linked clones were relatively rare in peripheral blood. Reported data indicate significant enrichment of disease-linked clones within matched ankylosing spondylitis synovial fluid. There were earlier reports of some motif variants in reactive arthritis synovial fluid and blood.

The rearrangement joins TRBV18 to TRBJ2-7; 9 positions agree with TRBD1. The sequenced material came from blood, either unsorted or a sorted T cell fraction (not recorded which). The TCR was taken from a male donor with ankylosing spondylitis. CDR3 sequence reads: CASSPPGTGPPFEQYF. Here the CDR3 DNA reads TGTGCCAGCTCACCCCCAGGGACAGGGCCCCCGTTTGAGCAGTACTTC.